The rows below give T cell receptor beta chains drawn from one sample of a study of blood T cell repertoires in COVID-19. Sequencing used immunoSEQ multiplex PCR; TCRdb keeps in-frame clones, though not all of them. The top ten clones hold about 8.9% of a sample with about 210,000 clones, about 86% of them seen once. The sample taken for sequencing was PBMCs or T cells enriched from blood (not recorded which). The receptor set was obtained from a woman between 50 and 59 years old with acute COVID-19. The CDR3 runs from the conserved cysteine through the conserved F or W. The order of the fields is clone size, V gene, CDR3 length, J gene, CDR3 protein. The listing skips clone size in some rows; elsewhere it reads once, few, many or a size class.

>NA|TRBV6-5|15|TRBJ1-5
CASRPVQGVGQPQHF
>NA|TRBV27|15|TRBJ2-2
CASRGGEANTGELFF
>NA|TRBV4-3|18|TRBJ1-4
CASSQGGTGARTNEKLFF
>NA|TRBV11-1|14|TRBJ2-7
CASSPGGTVYEQYF
>once|TRBV3-1/TRBV3-2|13|TRBJ1-6
CASSQDRASPLHF
>NA|TRBV28|11|TRBJ1-2
CAGQGNYGYTF
>NA|TRBV4-3|15|TRBJ1-3
CASSQDTGAGNTIYF
>NA|TRBV4-1|16|TRBJ1-1
CASSHERTQGNTEAFF
>NA|TRBV27|15|TRBJ1-1
CASSSYRGLSTEAFF
>NA|TRBV2|18|TRBJ1-6
CASRGSETGARENSPLHF
>NA|TRBV2|13|TRBJ2-7
CASSEPTGPKTYF
>NA|TRBV7-2|12|TRBJ2-1
CASSILAGVEFF
>NA|TRBV18|15|TRBJ2-3
CASSPPAGPTDTQYF
>NA|TRBV5-1|16|TRBJ1-6
CASSLTGTGDYSPLHF
>once|TRBV6-5|13|TRBJ1-6
CASWNRVNSPLHF
>few|TRBV7-9|16|TRBJ2-7
CASSWGPGRGDYEQYF
>NA|TRBV7-2|16|TRBJ1-2
CASSLFGTGGNYGYTF
>once|TRBV6-5|14|TRBJ2-6
CASRGVSGANVLTF
>NA|TRBV18|12|TRBJ1-1
CASSWGEGEAFF
>NA|TRBV11-1|14|TRBJ1-1
CASSLDRGTFEAFF
>NA|TRBV10-3|14|TRBJ2-7
CAISEGQAAYEQYF
>NA|TRBV18|17|TRBJ2-2
CASSLTPASGNTGELFF
>NA|TRBV11-3|15|TRBJ1-1
CASSVGLTVYTEAFF
>NA|TRBV28|16|TRBJ2-1
CASSVPGLAGVNEQFF
>NA|TRBV4-2|18|TRBJ2-2
CASSQDSRGDLNTGELFF
>NA|TRBV10-3|16|TRBJ2-7
CAISFGSGLSSYEQYF
>NA|TRBV10-3|15|TRBJ1-3
CAISDTGNSGNTIYF
>NA|TRBV19|17|TRBJ2-1
CASSRLAGGTHNNEQFF
>NA|TRBV24-1|17|TRBJ1-3
CATSDLGTGDPGNTIYF
>NA|TRBV7-6|15|TRBJ1-1
CASSLGDRGATEAFF
>NA|TRBV18|14|TRBJ1-2
CASSPPDSNYGYTF
>NA|TRBV6-5|14|TRBJ2-5
CASAQDRGQETQYF
>NA|TRBV6-5|12|TRBJ2-1
CASSPREFEQFF
>NA|TRBV19|17|TRBJ2-4
CASSMNRQRLAKNIQYF
>NA|TRBV18|14|TRBJ2-5
CASSPPGQQETQYF
>NA|TRBV28|14|TRBJ1-6
CASSFRRGGSPLHF
>NA|TRBV5-1|15|TRBJ2-1
CASSLVGEGYNEQFF
>NA|TRBV24-1|15|TRBJ1-2
CATSDEDRGMGGYTF
>NA|TRBV28|16|TRBJ2-2
CASSSPGQGAGGELFF
>NA|TRBV5-1|16|TRBJ2-3
CASSLDGQFSTDTQYF
>NA|TRBV5-1|15|TRBJ2-1
CASSWGASGVGEQFF
>NA|TRBV28|12|TRBJ2-2
CASSLPSGELFF
>once|TRBV4-1|16|TRBJ1-2
CASSQVLGQGVYGYTF
>NA|TRBV5-1|14|TRBJ2-3
CASSTGTGTDTQYF
>NA|TRBV7-9|14|TRBJ1-4
CASTAQGSNEKLFF
>NA|TRBV7-2|16|TRBJ1-1
CASSLRDRIMNTEAFF
>once|TRBV28|14|TRBJ2-2
CASIVGGFTGELFF
>NA|TRBV18|12|TRBJ1-6
CASSTGSSPLHF
>once|TRBV18|14|TRBJ1-5
CASSLTENYQPQHF
>NA|TRBV10-3|12|TRBJ2-7
CAISPGLYEQYF
>NA|TRBV7-2|15|TRBJ2-2
CASSSQGAHTGELFF
>NA|TRBV2|13|TRBJ2-2
CATNEAEVNKLFF
>NA|TRBV21-1|16|TRBJ2-7
CASSKGQAGVFYEQYF
>once|TRBV4-3|15|TRBJ2-3
CASSQEAGEGYTQYF
>NA|TRBV7-2|17|TRBJ1-5
CASSYFAGTGIGQPQHF
>NA|TRBV7-8|15|TRBJ2-1
CASSLYGETYNEQFF
>NA|TRBV9|16|TRBJ2-1
CASSVDRGSLYNEQFF